These 15 T cell receptor beta chains were all obtained from the same sample, sequenced in a study of blood T cells in healthy people across ages. Combining a sample-barcoded 5' primer with a J-beta primer mix, a second PCR ran for about 7 to 12 cycles. MiXCR, applied by TCRdb to the 5' RACE reads, yields one record per CDR3 protein. The table shows about 1.6 million distinct CDR3 sequences, with 30% to 35% occurring only once. Sequencing used blood. The receptors shown here come from a woman aged 25 to 39 in good health.

This clonotype was recorded many times. The chain links TRBV20-1 to TRBJ2-7; D is unresolved. The V end lost 6 bases, the J end lost 6 bases, and 18 bases lay between the germline ends. The CDR3 is 13 amino acids. Per germline, CDR1 DFQATT and CDR2 SNEGSKA (reference sequence). The CDR3 coding sequence is TGCAGTGCATTCCCCCAGTCCCTGGGCGAGCAGTACTTC. Translation gives CSAFPQSLGEQYF.

This clonotype came up a few times. The chain carries TRBV10-3 and TRBJ2-1; 16 positions agree with TRBD2. The CDR3 extends over 17 amino acids. J was trimmed by 6 bases and V by 7 bases; bases with no gene match: 9. Germline lookup yields CDR1 ENHRY and CDR2 SYGVKD. The CDR3 loop is CAINSGTSGGASNEQFF. The DNA of the CDR3 is TGTGCCATCAATTCGGGGACTAGCGGGGGGGCATCCAATGAGCAGTTCTTC.

This clonotype was counted only a few times. The chain joins TRBV5-1 to TRBJ2-3; D is unclear. Germline loops: CDR1 SGHRS, CDR2 YFSETQ. CDR3 length: 14 residues. V lost 4 bases to trimming and J lost 4 bases, with 13 bases between them. The DNA for the CDR3 is TGCGCCAGCAGCGATGACAATAAAGCAGATACGCAGTATTTT. This gives the protein CASSDDNKADTQYF. The full variable domain, completed using reference TRBV5-1 and TRBJ2-3, is KAGVTQTPRYLIKTRGQQVTLSCSPISGHRSVSWYQQTPGQGLQFLFEYFSETQRNKGNFPGRFSGRQFSNSRSEMNVSTLELGDSALYLCASSDDNKADTQYFGPGTRLTVL.

There are many counts of this clonotype. The chain combines TRBV7-3 with TRBJ2-3; 12 bases match TRBD2. Germline assignment: CDR1 SGHTA and CDR2 FQGTGA. CDR3 length: 16 amino acids. V dropped 5 bases and J dropped 3; count of bases not matched to a gene: 6. The CDR3 here is CASSLGLAGTTDTQYF. The CDR3 DNA sequence: TGTGCCAGCAGCCTCGGACTAGCGGGGACTACAGATACGCAGTATTTT.

Remarks on this clonotype: The germline gene is not matched at one end of the junction; a read error may be the cause. The J gene is TRBJ2-1, the V gene TRBV4-1; D is unclear. The CDR3 is 17 amino acids. Germline V gene lookup returns CDR1 MGHRA and CDR2 YSYEKL. As DNA, the CDR3 is TGCGCCAGCGGCCAACCAACCTCCGGACCAAATAAGAATGAGCAGTTCTTC. Encoded protein: CASGQPTSGPNKNEQFF.

This clonotype occurred a few times. The DNA for the CDR3 is TGTGCCAGCAGTTATAGGGTGGGCTACGAGCAGTACTTC. This translates into CASSYRVGYEQYF. The chain combines TRBV7-9 with TRBJ2-7; D is unclear. V gave up 6 bases and J gave up 3 bases, with 12 bases separating them. The CDR3 is 13 amino acids. The germline V gene encodes CDR1 SEHNR and CDR2 FQNEAQ (reference sequence).

About this clonotype: Mismatch with germline at one junction end may stem from a read error. The V gene is TRBV10-3, the J gene TRBJ2-7; D call uncertain. CDR1 and CDR2 from the germline V gene are ENHRY and SYGVKD. CDR3 size: 14 residues. The CDR3 DNA reads TGTGCCACCAGTGAAGCCGGAACAGCCTACGAGCAGTACTTC. It is translated as CATSEAGTAYEQYF.

CDR3 sequence: CASSFFDLVQETQYF. DNA of the CDR3: TGTGCCAGCAGCTTCTTTGACTTAGTCCAGGAGACCCAGTACTTC. The rearrangement links TRBV7-2 to TRBJ2-5; D gene uncertain. The V gene's germline CDR1 is SGHTA and CDR2 FQGNSA. The CDR3 runs to 15 residues. V lost 3 bases, J lost 5 bases, and 16 bases lay in between.

This chain links TRBV3-1 with TRBJ2-5; 7 bases agree with TRBD2. J was trimmed by 9 bases and V by 3 bases; bases with no gene match: 13. This CDR3 is built from 15 residues. Germline V gene sequence: CDR1 LGHDT, CDR2 YNNKEL (reference sequence). CDR3 protein: CASSHWARLSGAQYF. CDR3 DNA: TGTGCCAGCAGCCATTGGGCCCGACTGAGCGGGGCCCAGTACTTC.

The chain employs TRBV20-1 and TRBJ2-1; the match to TRBD1 covers 10 bases. V shed 0 bases and J 2 bases; nucleotides not matched to a gene: 1. The CDR3 runs 15 residues. CDR1 and CDR2 from the germline V gene are DFQATT and SNEGSKA (reference sequence). In DNA, the CDR3 is TGCAGTGCTAGAGAAGGGACAGGGGCCTACAATGAGCAGTTCTTC. Its protein product is CSAREGTGAYNEQFF.

The chain carries TRBV6-1 and TRBJ2-1; 13 nucleotides line up with TRBD2. V lost 6 bases, J lost 15 bases, and 14 bases stayed unmatched. The length of the CDR3 is 15 residues. Looked up from germline, CDR1 is MNHNS and CDR2 is SASEGT. The chain's CDR3 is CASRVGTSGEAWGFF. CDR3 nucleotide sequence: TGTGCCAGCAGGGTCGGGACTAGCGGGGAGGCCTGGGGGTTCTTC.

A few counts support this clonotype. This chain uses TRBV20-1 with TRBJ2-5; D assignment may be TRBD1 or TRBD2 (5 bases each). CDR3 size: 13 residues. CDR1 DFQATT and CDR2 SNEGSKA come from the germline V gene (reference sequence). The germline V and J ends were trimmed by 2 bases and 5 bases, with 12 bases remaining between them. The DNA for the CDR3 is TGCAGTGCTAGATCTACGGGGCGGGAGACCCAGTACTTC. The encoded protein is CSARSTGRETQYF.

The chain links TRBV16 to TRBJ2-7; D is ambiguous. V was cut by 4 bases and J by 6 bases, with 13 bases left in between. Germline V gives CDR1 KGHSY, CDR2 FQNENV. The CDR3 has 13 residues. CDR3 nucleotides: TGTGCCAGCAGCCCCAGCCTCGATCCCGAGCAGTACTTC. This codes for CASSPSLDPEQYF.

This chain connects TRBV28 to TRBJ2-7, with 7 bases aligning to TRBD1. V lost 7 bases and J lost 0; bases outside the gene matches: 9. Germline CDR1 and CDR2: MDHEN and SYDVKM. The length of the CDR3 is 15 residues. DNA of the CDR3: TGTGCCAGCAATGTTGCGACAGGGAGCTCCTACGAGCAGTACTTC. Translating it yields CASNVATGSSYEQYF.

J is TRBJ2-7 and V is TRBV11-2; 9 bases agree with TRBD2. The CDR3 runs to 18 residues. The germline V gene encodes CDR1 SGHAT and CDR2 FQNNGV. After removal of 6 bases from V and 1 base from J, the junction contained 16 bases not matched to a gene. CDR3 coding DNA: TGTGCCAGCAGGATGGTCGGGCGGGGGGGCCGTAGGTCCTACGAGCAGTACTTC. Its translation is CASRMVGRGGRRSYEQYF.